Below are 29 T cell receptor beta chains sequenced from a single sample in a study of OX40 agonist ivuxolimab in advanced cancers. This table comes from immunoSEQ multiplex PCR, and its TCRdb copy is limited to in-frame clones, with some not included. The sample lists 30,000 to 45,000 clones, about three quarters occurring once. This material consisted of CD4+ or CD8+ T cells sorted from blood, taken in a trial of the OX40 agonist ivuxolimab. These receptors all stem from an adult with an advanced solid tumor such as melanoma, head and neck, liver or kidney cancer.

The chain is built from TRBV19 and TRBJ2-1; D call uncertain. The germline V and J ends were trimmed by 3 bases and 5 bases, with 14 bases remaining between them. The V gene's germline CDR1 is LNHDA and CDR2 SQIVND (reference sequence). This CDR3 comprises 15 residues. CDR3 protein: CASSMNGRTNNEQFF. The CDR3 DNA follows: TGTGCCAGTAGTATGAACGGCCGCACCAACAATGAGCAGTTCTTC. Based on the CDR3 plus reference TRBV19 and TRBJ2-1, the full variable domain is DGGITQSPKYLFRKEGQNVTLSCEQNLNHDAMYWYRQDPGQGLRLIYYSQIVNDFQKGDIAEGYSVSREKKESFPLTVTSAQKNPTAFYLCASSMNGRTNNEQFFGPGTRLTVL.

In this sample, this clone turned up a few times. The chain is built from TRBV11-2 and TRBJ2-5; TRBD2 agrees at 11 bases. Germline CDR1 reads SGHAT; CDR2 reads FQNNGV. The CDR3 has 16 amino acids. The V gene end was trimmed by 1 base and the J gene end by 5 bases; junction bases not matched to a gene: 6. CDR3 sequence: CASSLGSSGRRETQYF. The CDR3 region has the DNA TGTGCCAGCAGCTTAGGATCTAGCGGGAGGAGGGAGACCCAGTACTTC.

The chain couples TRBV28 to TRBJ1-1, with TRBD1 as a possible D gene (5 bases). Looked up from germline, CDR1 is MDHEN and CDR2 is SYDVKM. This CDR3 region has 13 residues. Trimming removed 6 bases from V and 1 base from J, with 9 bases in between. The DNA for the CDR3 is TGTGCCAGCAGACGACAGAGGAACACTGAAGCTTTCTTT. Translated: CASRRQRNTEAFF. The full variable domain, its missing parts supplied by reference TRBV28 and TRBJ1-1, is DVKVTQSSRYLVKRTGEKVFLECVQDMDHENMFWYRQDPGLGLRLIYFSYDVKMKEKGDIPEGYSVSREKKERFSLILESASTNQTSMYLCASRRQRNTEAFFGQGTRLTVV.

The CDR3 loop is CASSKSDRVAQPQHF. CDR3 sequence (DNA): TGTGCCAGCAGTAAGTCGGACCGGGTGGCTCAGCCCCAGCATTTT. The chain uses TRBV2 and TRBJ1-5; no clear D. V was clipped by 5 bases and J by 6 bases, with 17 bases between them. Per the germline V gene, CDR1 is SNHLY and CDR2 is FYNNEI. The CDR3 spans 15 residues. The whole variable domain, filled in from reference TRBV2 and TRBJ1-5, reads EPEVTQTPSHQVTQMGQEVILRCVPISNHLYFYWYRQILGQKVEFLVSFYNNEISEKSEIFDDQFSVERPDGSNFTLKIRSTKLEDSAMYFCASSKSDRVAQPQHFGDGTRLSIL.

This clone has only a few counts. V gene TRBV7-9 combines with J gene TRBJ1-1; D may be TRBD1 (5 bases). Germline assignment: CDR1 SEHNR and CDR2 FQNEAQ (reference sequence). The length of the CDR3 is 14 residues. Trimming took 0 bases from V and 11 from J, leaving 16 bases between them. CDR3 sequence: CASSLAGALGQAFF. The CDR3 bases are TGTGCCAGCAGCTTAGCTGGGGCCCTGGGTCAGGCTTTCTTT.

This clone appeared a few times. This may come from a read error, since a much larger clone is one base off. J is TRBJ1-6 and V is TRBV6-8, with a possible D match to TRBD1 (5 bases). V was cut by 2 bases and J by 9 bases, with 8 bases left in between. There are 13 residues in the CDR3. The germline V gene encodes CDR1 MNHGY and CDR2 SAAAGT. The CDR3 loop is CASSYQGSSPLHF. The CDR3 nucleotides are TGTGCCAGCAGTTACCAGGGAAGTTCACCCCTCCACTTT.

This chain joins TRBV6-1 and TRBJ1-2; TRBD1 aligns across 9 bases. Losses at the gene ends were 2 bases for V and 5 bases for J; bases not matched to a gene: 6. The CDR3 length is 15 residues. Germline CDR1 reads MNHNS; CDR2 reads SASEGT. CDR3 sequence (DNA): TGTGCCAGCAGTGAAACCGGGACAGGGTTGTATGGCTACACCTTC. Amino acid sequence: CASSETGTGLYGYTF.

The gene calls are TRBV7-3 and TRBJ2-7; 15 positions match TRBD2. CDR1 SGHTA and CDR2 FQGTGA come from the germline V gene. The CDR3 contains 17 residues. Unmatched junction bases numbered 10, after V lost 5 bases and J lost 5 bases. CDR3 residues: CASSGQGLAGGLNEQYF. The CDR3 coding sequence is TGTGCCAGCAGCGGACAAGGACTAGCGGGAGGGCTCAACGAGCAGTACTTC.

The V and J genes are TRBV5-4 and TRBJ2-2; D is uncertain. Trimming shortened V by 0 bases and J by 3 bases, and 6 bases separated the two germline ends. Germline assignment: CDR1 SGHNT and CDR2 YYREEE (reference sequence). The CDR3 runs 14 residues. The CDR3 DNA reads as TGTGCCAGCAGCTTGGCGAGCCACACCGGGGAGCTGTTTTTT. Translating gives CASSLASHTGELFF.

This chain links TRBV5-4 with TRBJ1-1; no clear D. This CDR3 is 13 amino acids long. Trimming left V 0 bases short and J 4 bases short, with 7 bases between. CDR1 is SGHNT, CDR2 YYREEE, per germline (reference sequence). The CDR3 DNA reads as TGTGCCAGCAGCTTGGATCCGGGCACTGAAGCTTTCTTT. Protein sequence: CASSLDPGTEAFF.

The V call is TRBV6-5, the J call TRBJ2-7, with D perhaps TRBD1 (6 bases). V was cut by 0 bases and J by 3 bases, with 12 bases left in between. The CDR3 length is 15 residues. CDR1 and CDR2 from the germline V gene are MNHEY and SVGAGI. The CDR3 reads CASSYSARGSYEQYF. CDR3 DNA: TGTGCCAGCAGTTACTCGGCCAGGGGAAGCTACGAGCAGTACTTC.

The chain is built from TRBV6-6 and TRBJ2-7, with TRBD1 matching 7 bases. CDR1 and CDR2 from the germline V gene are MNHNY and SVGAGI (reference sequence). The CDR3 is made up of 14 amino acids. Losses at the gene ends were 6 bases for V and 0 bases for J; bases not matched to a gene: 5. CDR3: CASRPQGLSYEQYF. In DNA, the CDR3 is TGTGCCAGCAGACCACAGGGGCTCTCCTACGAGCAGTACTTC.

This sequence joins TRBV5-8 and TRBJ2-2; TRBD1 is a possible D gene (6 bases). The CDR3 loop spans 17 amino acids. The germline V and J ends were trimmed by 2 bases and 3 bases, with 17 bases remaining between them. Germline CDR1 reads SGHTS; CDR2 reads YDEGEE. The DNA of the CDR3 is TGTGCCAGCAGCTTTGGGCAGGGGTGGACTGACACCGGGGAGCTGTTTTTT. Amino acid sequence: CASSFGQGWTDTGELFF. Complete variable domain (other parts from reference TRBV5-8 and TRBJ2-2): EAGVTQSPTHLIKTRGQQATLRCSPISGHTSVYWYQQALGLGLQFLLWYDEGEERNRGNFPPRFSGRQFPNYSSELNVNALELEDSALYLCASSFGQGWTDTGELFFGEGSRLTVL.

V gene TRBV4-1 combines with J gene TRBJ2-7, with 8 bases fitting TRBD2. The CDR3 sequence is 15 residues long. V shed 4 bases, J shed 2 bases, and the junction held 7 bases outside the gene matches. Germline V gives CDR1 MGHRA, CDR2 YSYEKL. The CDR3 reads CASSRGLASTYEQYF. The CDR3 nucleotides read TGCGCCAGCAGCCGTGGACTAGCTTCTACCTACGAGCAGTACTTC.

CDR3 residues: CASSLDGGEQYF. CDR3 sequence (DNA): TGCGCCAGCAGCCTCGACGGTGGGGAGCAGTACTTC. The chain uses TRBV5-1 and TRBJ2-7; D not certain. The ends were cut back, 4 bases at V and 7 bases at J, with 12 bases in the middle. CDR1 SGHRS and CDR2 YFSETQ come from the germline V gene. This CDR3 is built from 12 residues.

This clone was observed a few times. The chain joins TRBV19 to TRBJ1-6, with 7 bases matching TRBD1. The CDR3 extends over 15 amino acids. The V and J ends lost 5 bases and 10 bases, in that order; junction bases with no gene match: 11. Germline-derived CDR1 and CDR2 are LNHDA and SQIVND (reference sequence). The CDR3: CASSLTWQGGSPLHF. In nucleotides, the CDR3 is TGTGCCAGTAGTCTAACGTGGCAGGGGGGCTCACCCCTCCACTTT.

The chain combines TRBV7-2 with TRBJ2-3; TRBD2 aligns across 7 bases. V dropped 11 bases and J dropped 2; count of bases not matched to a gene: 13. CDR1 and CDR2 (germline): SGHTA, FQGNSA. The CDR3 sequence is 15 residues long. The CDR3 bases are TGTGCCTTGAGGGTGGTCGGGGGGATCACAGATACGCAGTATTTT. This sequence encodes CALRVVGGITDTQYF.

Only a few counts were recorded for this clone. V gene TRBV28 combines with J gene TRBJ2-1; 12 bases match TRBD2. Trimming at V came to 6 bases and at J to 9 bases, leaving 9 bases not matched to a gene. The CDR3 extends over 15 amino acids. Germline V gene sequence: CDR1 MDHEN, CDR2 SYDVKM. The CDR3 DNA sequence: TGTGCCAGCAGCAGAATTCCTAGCGGGGGGGCTGAGCAGTTCTTC. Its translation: CASSRIPSGGAEQFF.

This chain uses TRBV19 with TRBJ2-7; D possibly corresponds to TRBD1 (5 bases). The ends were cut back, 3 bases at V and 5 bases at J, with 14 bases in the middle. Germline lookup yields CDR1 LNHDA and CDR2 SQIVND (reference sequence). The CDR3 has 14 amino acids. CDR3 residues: CASSILLGVNEQYF. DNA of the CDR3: TGTGCCAGTAGTATTCTTCTAGGGGTCAACGAGCAGTACTTC.

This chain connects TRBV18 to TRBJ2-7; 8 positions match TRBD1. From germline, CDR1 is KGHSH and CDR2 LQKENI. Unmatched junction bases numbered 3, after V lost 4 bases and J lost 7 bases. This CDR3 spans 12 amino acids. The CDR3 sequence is CASSLDRGEQYF. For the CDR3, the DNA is TGTGCCAGCTCACTAGACAGGGGTGAGCAGTACTTC.

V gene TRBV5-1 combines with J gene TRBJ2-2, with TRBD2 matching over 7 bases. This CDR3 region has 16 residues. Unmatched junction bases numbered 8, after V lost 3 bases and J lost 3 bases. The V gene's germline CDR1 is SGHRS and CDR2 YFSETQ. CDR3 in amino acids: CASSSQGGGYTGELFF. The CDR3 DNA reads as TGCGCCAGCAGCTCCCAAGGCGGGGGATACACCGGGGAGCTGTTTTTT.

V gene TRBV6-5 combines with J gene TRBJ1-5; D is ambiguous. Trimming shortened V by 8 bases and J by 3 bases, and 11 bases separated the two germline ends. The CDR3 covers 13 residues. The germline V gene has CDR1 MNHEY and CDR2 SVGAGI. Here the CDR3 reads CASEKLNNQPQHF. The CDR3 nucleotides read TGTGCCAGCGAAAAGTTGAACAATCAGCCCCAGCATTTT.

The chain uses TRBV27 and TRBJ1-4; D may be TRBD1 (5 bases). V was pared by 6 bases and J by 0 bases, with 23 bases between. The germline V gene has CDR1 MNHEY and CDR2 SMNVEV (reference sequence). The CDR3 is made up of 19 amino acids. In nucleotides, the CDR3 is TGTGCCAGCAGGCAACGGGGGACGGGGACGACCGCAACTAATGAAAAACTGTTTTTT. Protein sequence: CASRQRGTGTTATNEKLFF.

The CDR3 DNA reads as TGTGCCAGCAGCTCAGGCGGTGATGAGACCCAGTACTTC. Its protein is CASSSGGDETQYF. This chain links TRBV7-9 with TRBJ2-5; unclear D gene. The CDR3 covers 13 residues. Trimming left V 4 bases short and J 5 bases short, with 11 bases between. Germline CDR1 is SEHNR and CDR2 is FQNEAQ (reference sequence). Full variable domain (remainder filled in from reference TRBV7-9 and TRBJ2-5): DTGVSQNPRHKITKRGQNVTFRCDPISEHNRLYWYRQTLGQGPEFLTYFQNEAQLEKSRLLSDRFSAERPKGSFSTLEIQRTEQGDSAMYLCASSSGGDETQYFGPGTRLLVL.

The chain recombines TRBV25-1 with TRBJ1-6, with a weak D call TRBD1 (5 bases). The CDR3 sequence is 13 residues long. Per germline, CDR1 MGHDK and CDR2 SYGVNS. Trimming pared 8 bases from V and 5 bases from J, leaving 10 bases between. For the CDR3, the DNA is TGTGCCAGCGCGGGGACGAATAATTCACCCCTCCACTTT. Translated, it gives CASAGTNNSPLHF.

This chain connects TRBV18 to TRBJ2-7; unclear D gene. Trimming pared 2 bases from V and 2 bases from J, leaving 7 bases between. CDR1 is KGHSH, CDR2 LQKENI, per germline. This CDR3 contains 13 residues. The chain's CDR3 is CASSPRTTYEQYF. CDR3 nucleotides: TGTGCCAGCTCACCAAGGACGACCTACGAGCAGTACTTC.

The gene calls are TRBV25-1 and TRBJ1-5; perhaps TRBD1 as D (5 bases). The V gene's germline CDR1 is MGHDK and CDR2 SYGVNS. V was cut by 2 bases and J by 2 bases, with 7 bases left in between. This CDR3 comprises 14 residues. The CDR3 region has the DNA TGTGCCAGCAGTGAACCGGGACGCAATCAGCCCCAGCATTTT. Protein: CASSEPGRNQPQHF.

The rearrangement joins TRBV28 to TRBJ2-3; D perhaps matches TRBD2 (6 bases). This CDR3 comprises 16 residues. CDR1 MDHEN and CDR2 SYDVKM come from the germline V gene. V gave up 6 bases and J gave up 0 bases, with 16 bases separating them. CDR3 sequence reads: CASSPTAAGSTDTQYF. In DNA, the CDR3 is TGTGCCAGCAGCCCCACGGCCGCGGGGAGCACAGATACGCAGTATTTT.

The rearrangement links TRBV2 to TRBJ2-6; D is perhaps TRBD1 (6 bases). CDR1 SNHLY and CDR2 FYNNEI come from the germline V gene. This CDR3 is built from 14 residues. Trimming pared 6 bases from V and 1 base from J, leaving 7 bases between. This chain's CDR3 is CASRQGSGANVLTF. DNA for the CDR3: TGTGCCAGCAGACAGGGTTCTGGGGCCAACGTCCTGACTTTC.